The 31 T cell receptor beta chains below were found in one sample sequenced in a study of cytomegalovirus exposure and HLA in healthy donors. The PCR made use of 60 Vbeta and 13 Jbeta primers. Using immunoSEQ multiplex PCR, the repertoire was profiled, and TCRdb retains in-frame clones only, with some absent. Seen here are about 140,000 clones, over 70% observed once, and the top ten hold 2.5% to 3%. Sequences were obtained from PBMCs. The receptors were sampled from a male donor in good health and CMV-seronegative.

The chain has TRBV9 and TRBJ2-1; 8 positions match TRBD1. Losses at the gene ends were 0 bases for V and 9 bases for J; bases not matched to a gene: 11. CDR1 is SGDLS and CDR2 is YYNGEE in the germline V gene. The CDR3 is 16 residues long. Here the CDR3 DNA reads TGTGCCAGCAGCGTAGGGTCCAGGGGGCGGACGGGTGAGCAGTTCTTC. Its translation: CASSVGSRGRTGEQFF.

The CDR3 region is CASSYLEGSYEQYF. CDR3 nucleotide sequence: TGTGCCAGCAGTTACCTAGAGGGCTCCTACGAGCAGTACTTC. The chain is built from TRBV6-5 and TRBJ2-7; weak D call: TRBD2 (5 bases). The germline V gene has CDR1 MNHEY and CDR2 SVGAGI. The V end lost 2 bases, the J end lost 0 bases, and 8 bases lay between the germline ends. The CDR3 has 14 residues.

The chain has TRBV4-3 and TRBJ1-6, with a possible D match to TRBD1 (5 bases). V dropped 4 bases and J dropped 9 bases, with 10 bases sitting between them. Germline assignment: CDR1 LGHNA and CDR2 YSLEER. This CDR3 is built from 13 residues. CDR3 coding DNA: TGCGCCAGCAGCCGAAAAAGGGGTTCACCCCTCCACTTT. It translates to CASSRKRGSPLHF.

This clone occurred once. The chain couples TRBV9 to TRBJ1-2; 7 nucleotides match TRBD1. CDR1 is SGDLS, CDR2 YYNGEE, per germline. This CDR3 is built from 14 residues. The junction had 6 bases not matched to a gene; V was cut back by 3 bases and J by 4 bases. The CDR3 DNA is TGTGCCAGCAGCGACACACAGGGGACCTATGGCTACACCTTC. Encoded protein: CASSDTQGTYGYTF.

V and J are TRBV27 and TRBJ1-1; maybe TRBD1 (5 bases). The CDR3 covers 15 residues. V gave up 5 bases and J gave up 0 bases, with 13 bases separating them. Looked up from germline, CDR1 is MNHEY and CDR2 is SMNVEV (reference sequence). In DNA, the CDR3 is TGTGCCAGCAGTCCTCCGGGACTTCTGAACACTGAAGCTTTCTTT. It specifies CASSPPGLLNTEAFF.

Written as DNA, the CDR3 is TGTGCCAGCAGCCCCCCGGGACTCACGGAGCAGTACTTC. Residues: CASSPPGLTEQYF. The chain employs TRBV7-6 and TRBJ2-5; D perhaps matches TRBD2 (6 bases). CDR3 length equals 13 residues. CDR1 and CDR2 from the germline V gene are SGHVS and FNYEAQ. The germline V and J ends were trimmed by 5 bases and 11 bases, with 18 bases remaining between them.

This chain joins TRBV5-1 and TRBJ1-1; weak D call: TRBD1 (6 bases). V lost 3 bases and J lost 0, with 12 bases in between. The CDR3 sequence is 15 residues long. Germline-derived CDR1 and CDR2 are SGHRS and YFSETQ. CDR3 DNA: TGCGCCAGCAGCTCGCTACAGGGACTGAACACTGAAGCTTTCTTT. It translates to CASSSLQGLNTEAFF.

The chain combines TRBV7-6 with TRBJ1-3, with D uncertain. V was cut by 1 base and J by 0 bases, with 10 bases left in between. Germline-derived CDR1 and CDR2 are SGHVS and FNYEAQ. This CDR3 region has 16 residues. In DNA, the CDR3 is TGTGCCAGCAGCTTAGGAGGCCGGAACTCTGGAAACACCATATATTTT. Protein sequence: CASSLGGRNSGNTIYF.

V is TRBV6-5 and J is TRBJ2-5; D gene uncertain. The CDR3 length is 11 residues. The V end lost 7 bases, the J end lost 4 bases, and 7 bases lay between the germline ends. Germline V gene sequence: CDR1 MNHEY, CDR2 SVGAGI. The CDR3 nucleotides read TGTGCCAGCACAAGAGGAGAGACCCAGTACTTC. Protein: CASTRGETQYF.

This clone was observed a handful of times. The CDR3: CASSGEGGPYEQYF. CDR3 nucleotides: TGTGCCAGCAGCGGGGAAGGAGGGCCCTACGAGCAGTACTTC. The chain employs TRBV5-6 and TRBJ2-7, with D possibly being TRBD2 (6 bases). Germline assignment: CDR1 SGHDT and CDR2 YYEEEE. V lost 4 bases and J lost 2, with 13 bases in between. This CDR3 spans 14 amino acids.

The chain uses TRBV11-3 and TRBJ2-6; tentatively, D is TRBD1 (5 bases). Germline V gives CDR1 SGHNT, CDR2 YENEEA. This CDR3 is built from 16 residues. Trimming cost V 8 bases and J 4 bases, with 18 bases left between them. CDR3 in amino acids: CASAWSFGAGANVLTF. In nucleotides, the CDR3 is TGTGCCAGCGCATGGTCTTTTGGGGCGGGGGCCAACGTCCTGACTTTC.

The rearrangement links TRBV25-1 to TRBJ2-1, with TRBD2 matching 14 bases. CDR1 and CDR2 (germline): MGHDK, SYGVNS. This CDR3 is 14 amino acids long. V trimming: 6 bases; J trimming: 9 bases; junction bases outside the gene matches: 4. The CDR3 protein is CASRGLAGVLEQFF. The CDR3 bases are TGTGCCAGCAGGGGACTAGCGGGAGTTCTTGAGCAGTTCTTC.

The rearrangement links TRBV29-1 to TRBJ2-1; 9 bases align to TRBD2. CDR1 is SQVTM, CDR2 ANQGSEA, per germline. This CDR3 region has 15 residues. The V and J ends lost 0 bases and 4 bases, in that order; junction bases with no gene match: 4. The CDR3 DNA sequence: TGCAGCGTTGAAGAGCGGGAGGGCCCGTACAATGAGCAGTTCTTC. It encodes CSVEEREGPYNEQFF.

As DNA, the CDR3 is TGTGCCAGCAGCTCTAGGCCCCTTACCGGGGCCAACGTCCTGACTTTC. Its translation is CASSSRPLTGANVLTF. The genes are TRBV9 and TRBJ2-6; D not resolved. V lost 4 bases to trimming and J lost 4 bases, with 15 bases between them. CDR3 size: 16 residues. Germline V gene sequence: CDR1 SGDLS, CDR2 YYNGEE.

This clone is termed medium-sized (0.01 to 0.1%). This chain uses TRBV7-8 with TRBJ1-5; no definite D call. This CDR3 comprises 15 residues. The germline V gene has CDR1 SGHVS and CDR2 FQNEAQ. V lost 7 bases and J 3 bases, leaving 16 bases between the germline ends. Here the CDR3 reads CASTDRDITNQPQHF. Written as DNA, the CDR3 is TGTGCCAGCACCGATCGAGACATAACCAATCAGCCCCAGCATTTT.

The chain links TRBV2 to TRBJ2-3; 7 bases agree with TRBD2. The germline CDR1 and CDR2 sequences are SNHLY and FYNNEI. V lost 3 bases, J lost 5 bases, and 5 bases stayed unmatched. CDR3 length: 14 amino acids. CDR3 sequence (DNA): TGTGCCAGCAGTGATCGGGGGGTAGGAGATACGCAGTATTTT. Its protein product is CASSDRGVGDTQYF. The whole variable domain, remainder taken from reference TRBV2 and TRBJ2-3, is EPEVTQTPSHQVTQMGQEVILRCVPISNHLYFYWYRQILGQKVEFLVSFYNNEISEKSEIFDDQFSVERPDGSNFTLKIRSTKLEDSAMYFCASSDRGVGDTQYFGPGTRLTVL.

The V gene is TRBV7-6, the J gene TRBJ2-5; 9 nucleotides match TRBD1. V shed 1 base and J 1 base; nucleotides not matched to a gene: 4. Germline V lookup: CDR1 SGHVS, CDR2 FNYEAQ. The CDR3 covers 16 residues. CDR3 bases: TGTGCCAGCAGCTTAGAGGCGGGACAGGGCCAAGAGACCCAGTACTTC. This sequence encodes CASSLEAGQGQETQYF. Full variable domain (outside the CDR3, taken from reference TRBV7-6 and TRBJ2-5): GAGVSQSPRYKVTKRGQDVALRCDPISGHVSLYWYRQALGQGPEFLTYFNYEAQQDKSGLPNDRFSAERPEGSISTLTIQRTEQRDSAMYRCASSLEAGQGQETQYFGPGTRLLVL.

A single count supports this clone. The J gene is TRBJ2-1, the V gene TRBV7-2; 12 bases fit TRBD2. The junction had 8 bases not matched to a gene; V was cut back by 4 bases and J by 1 base. Looked up from germline, CDR1 is SGHTA and CDR2 is FQGNSA. The CDR3 is made up of 18 amino acids. The CDR3 loop reads CASSSRGLAGGSYNEQFF. The DNA for the CDR3 is TGTGCCAGCAGCTCCCGGGGGCTAGCGGGAGGGTCCTACAATGAGCAGTTCTTC.

The CDR3 coding sequence is TGTGCCGGGCAGAACCTTATGAACACTGAAGCTTTCTTT. As protein: CAGQNLMNTEAFF. The V call is TRBV30, the J call TRBJ1-1, with no clear D. Germline V gives CDR1 GTSNPN, CDR2 SVGIG (reference sequence). Trimming stripped 8 bases from V and 0 bases from J, with 13 bases between. CDR3 size: 13 residues.

The chain recombines TRBV2 with TRBJ1-2, with a tentative D call TRBD1 (6 bases). The V end lost 0 bases, the J end lost 6 bases, and 14 bases lay between the germline ends. The CDR3 sequence is 15 residues long. Looked up from germline, CDR1 is SNHLY and CDR2 is FYNNEI. This CDR3 reads CASSEALRGRDGYTF. For the CDR3, the DNA is TGTGCCAGCAGTGAAGCGCTCAGGGGCCGGGATGGCTACACCTTC.

The chain employs TRBV6-5 and TRBJ1-6, with TRBD1 matching 9 bases. Germline values: CDR1 MNHEY, CDR2 SVGAGI. The CDR3 sequence is 15 residues long. V lost 9 bases and J lost 0; bases outside the gene matches: 3. This CDR3 reads CASKDRGSYNSPLHF. CDR3 DNA sequence: TGTGCCAGTAAGGACAGGGGCTCCTATAATTCACCCCTCCACTTT.

The chain couples TRBV6-1 to TRBJ2-7; 8 bases are a match to TRBD1. Germline-derived CDR1 and CDR2 are MNHNS and SASEGT. With V trimmed by 6 bases and J by 0 bases, 4 bases remained unmatched. The CDR3 is made up of 14 amino acids. CDR3: CASRGQVSSYEQYF. Written as DNA, the CDR3 is TGTGCCAGCAGGGGACAGGTTAGCTCCTACGAGCAGTACTTC.

The count of this clone is one. DNA for the CDR3: TGCGCCAGCAGCTTGGTGGGACTAGCGGGAGGCACCTACAATGAGCAGTTCTTC. The encoded protein is CASSLVGLAGGTYNEQFF. This chain connects TRBV5-1 to TRBJ2-1, with TRBD2 matching 15 bases. Trimming cost V 0 bases and J 2 bases; bases outside gene matches: 3. CDR1 is SGHRS, CDR2 YFSETQ, per germline. The CDR3 extends over 18 amino acids.

The sample holds a few counts of this clone. J is TRBJ1-1 and V is TRBV4-1; D perhaps matches TRBD1 (6 bases). Trimming pared 4 bases from V and 3 bases from J, leaving 21 bases between. The CDR3 is 17 residues long. Germline V gene sequence: CDR1 MGHRA, CDR2 YSYEKL. The CDR3 reads CASSPSGRGGRDTEAFF. The CDR3, as DNA: TGCGCCAGCAGCCCCTCCGGACGGGGGGGGCGGGACACTGAAGCTTTCTTT.

This clone was counted a single time. The chain is built from TRBV9 and TRBJ1-6; D possibly corresponds to TRBD1 (5 bases). The CDR3 is 15 amino acids. Trimming stripped 2 bases from V and 9 bases from J, with 15 bases between. CDR1 and CDR2 (germline): SGDLS, YYNGEE. CDR3 in DNA: TGTGCCAGCAGCGTTACCGGGACGGGAGGTTCACCCCTCCACTTT. The encoded protein is CASSVTGTGGSPLHF.

The J gene is TRBJ1-2, the V gene TRBV30, with TRBD1 matching over 8 bases. The V segment lost 3 bases and the J segment 3 bases; nucleotides outside the gene matches: 3. The V gene's germline CDR1 is GTSNPN and CDR2 SVGIG (reference sequence). The CDR3 has 13 amino acids. In DNA form, the CDR3 reads TGTGCCTGGAGAATGGACAGGGACTATGGCTACACCTTC. Amino acid sequence: CAWRMDRDYGYTF.

This clone was detected only once. V gene TRBV2 combines with J gene TRBJ1-1, with TRBD1 matching over 8 bases. V gave up 5 bases and J gave up 5 bases; unmatched junction bases: 7. The germline CDR1 and CDR2 sequences are SNHLY and FYNNEI. This CDR3 region has 14 residues. In DNA form, the CDR3 reads TGTGCCAGCAGTAACACAGGGGGAGGAACTGAAGCTTTCTTT. Encoded protein: CASSNTGGGTEAFF. Full variable domain (remainder filled in from reference TRBV2 and TRBJ1-1): EPEVTQTPSHQVTQMGQEVILRCVPISNHLYFYWYRQILGQKVEFLVSFYNNEISEKSEIFDDQFSVERPDGSNFTLKIRSTKLEDSAMYFCASSNTGGGTEAFFGQGTRLTVV.

The chain combines TRBV15 with TRBJ2-3, with 13 bases fitting TRBD2. Germline V lookup: CDR1 LNHNV, CDR2 YYDKDF (reference sequence). The trim removed 2 bases at V and 2 bases at J, leaving 1 base unmatched. The CDR3 contains 16 residues. CDR3 amino acids: CATSRTSGGVTDTQYF. The CDR3, as DNA: TGTGCCACCAGCAGAACTAGCGGGGGGGTCACAGATACGCAGTATTTT.

The V and J genes are TRBV5-1 and TRBJ2-1, with D perhaps matching TRBD2 (5 bases). The germline V and J ends were trimmed by 0 bases and 7 bases, with 14 bases remaining between them. Germline V gives CDR1 SGHRS, CDR2 YFSETQ. The CDR3 has 15 amino acids. The CDR3 nucleotides are TGCGCCAGCAGCTTGGCGGCGGGCCCCGGGAATGAGCAGTTCTTC. The encoded protein is CASSLAAGPGNEQFF. The full variable domain, rest sourced from reference TRBV5-1 and TRBJ2-1, is KAGVTQTPRYLIKTRGQQVTLSCSPISGHRSVSWYQQTPGQGLQFLFEYFSETQRNKGNFPGRFSGRQFSNSRSEMNVSTLELGDSALYLCASSLAAGPGNEQFFGPGTRLTVL.

The chain is built from TRBV7-2 and TRBJ1-3; D is undetermined. The CDR3 totals 14 residues. The V end lost 5 bases, the J end lost 0 bases, and 8 bases lay between the germline ends. The V gene's germline CDR1 is SGHTA and CDR2 FQGNSA. CDR3 in amino acids: CASSPTSSGNTIYF. Written as DNA, the CDR3 is TGTGCCAGCAGCCCGACAAGCTCTGGAAACACCATATATTTT.

This clone was seen more than once but under ten times. The chain uses TRBV5-1 and TRBJ2-5, with D possibly being TRBD1 (6 bases). Germline-derived CDR1 and CDR2 are SGHRS and YFSETQ. V was pared by 4 bases and J by 2 bases, with 12 bases between. The CDR3 loop spans 14 amino acids. The CDR3 loop reads CASSPGTRQETQYF. The CDR3 nucleotides read TGCGCCAGCAGCCCGGGGACACGGCAAGAGACCCAGTACTTC. Full variable domain (outside the CDR3, taken from reference TRBV5-1 and TRBJ2-5): KAGVTQTPRYLIKTRGQQVTLSCSPISGHRSVSWYQQTPGQGLQFLFEYFSETQRNKGNFPGRFSGRQFSNSRSEMNVSTLELGDSALYLCASSPGTRQETQYFGPGTRLLVL.